In its sample, the clone carrying this TCR beta chain was seen a few times. As yet, its antigen is unknown. CD4+ cells underwent separation, giving CD45RA+ naive and CD45RA-negative memory subsets. This entry is derived from a study of shared clonotypes between healthy human individuals. Across the study: Used for every donor were three CD4 naive, three CD4 memory, two CD8 naive and one CD8 memory plate. Broader study findings: Against clonotypes common to all four donors, non-shared ones had lower generation probabilities.

The CDR3 is made up of 13 amino acids. With 10 bases removed from V and 0 bases from J, the gap between germline ends came to 11 bases. In germline, CDR1 is MNHNS, CDR2 SASEGT. Method: immunoSEQ multiplex PCR; TCRdb's copy keeps in-frame clones and lacks some. The repertoire holds about 960,000 clones, with around 80% as singletons. Sample: memory CD4+ T cells sorted from blood. Subset in this sample: CD45RA-negative fraction. The V and J genes are TRBV6-1 and TRBJ2-3, with D uncertain. This clonotype was sampled from a young man in good health. CDR3 region: CATSTGSTDTQYF. CDR3 nucleotides: TGTGCCACCTCAACGGGTAGCACAGATACGCAGTATTTT.